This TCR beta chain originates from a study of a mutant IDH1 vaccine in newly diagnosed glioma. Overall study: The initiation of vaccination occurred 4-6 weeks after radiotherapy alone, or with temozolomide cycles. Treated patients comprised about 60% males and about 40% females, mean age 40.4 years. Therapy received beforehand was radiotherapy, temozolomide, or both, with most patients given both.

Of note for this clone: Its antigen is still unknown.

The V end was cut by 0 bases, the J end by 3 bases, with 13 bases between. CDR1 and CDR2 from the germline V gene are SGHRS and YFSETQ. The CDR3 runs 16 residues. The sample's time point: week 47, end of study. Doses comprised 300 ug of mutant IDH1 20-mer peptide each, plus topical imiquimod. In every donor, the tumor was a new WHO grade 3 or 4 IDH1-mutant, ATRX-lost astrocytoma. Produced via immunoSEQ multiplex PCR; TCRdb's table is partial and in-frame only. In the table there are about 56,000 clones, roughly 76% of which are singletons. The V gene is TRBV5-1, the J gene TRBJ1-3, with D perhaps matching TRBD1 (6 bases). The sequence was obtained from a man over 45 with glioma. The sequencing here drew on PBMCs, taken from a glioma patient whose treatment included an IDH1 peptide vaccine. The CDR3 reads CASSLVVGAVGNTIYF. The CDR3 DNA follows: TGCGCCAGCAGCTTGGTGGTGGGGGCGGTTGGAAACACCATATATTTT.